This T cell receptor (beta chain) was sequenced during a study of ipilimumab plus nivolumab after autologous stem cell transplantation. Study overall: Median doses per patient: roughly five ipilimumab, about 8 nivolumab. The myeloma cohort included high-risk transplant-naive patients and patients relapsing within 3 years of a first autologous transplant.

Only one count was recorded for this clone. Ipilimumab, 1 mg/kg, started 14 to 28 days after autologous transplant. Repertoires were generated with immunoSEQ multiplex PCR, while TCRdb's copy carries only in-frame clones and drops some. The table includes tens of thousands of clones, 90% to 95% detected once. V was shortened by 3 bases and J by 6 bases, with 8 bases between the two germline ends. The germline V gene encodes CDR1 MDHEN and CDR2 SYDVKM. The CDR3 is 12 amino acids. The sample here was PBMCs, taken in a trial of ipilimumab plus nivolumab as post-transplant consolidation. The V and J genes are TRBV28 and TRBJ1-1; no definite D call. The TCR comes from a male donor with multiple myeloma. The CDR3 here is CASSFGWPEAFF. CDR3 sequence (DNA): TGTGCCAGCAGTTTTGGCTGGCCTGAAGCTTTCTTT.